The 32 T cell receptor beta chains given below trace back to one sample, sequenced in a study of blood T cell repertoires in COVID-19 (dated by TCRdb to the early 2020s). The library was made by the immunoSEQ multiplex PCR assay. TCRdb limited this immuneACCESS table to in-frame rearrangements with V and J called. A share of clones is missing; checked studies link under half to unresolved V genes, and the rest is unexplained. The table for this sample lists approximately 90,000 clones; about 78% of them were counted only once. The top ten clones comprise around an eighth of the sample. Sequencing used peripheral blood. These receptors were collected from a woman older than 75 with acute or convalescent COVID-19.

This chain's CDR3 is CASSSLAGGADTQYF. CDR3 nucleotides: TGTGCCAGCAGTTCTTTAGCGGGGGGGGCAGATACGCAGTATTTT. J is TRBJ2-3 and V is TRBV28, with TRBD2 matching over 11 bases. CDR3 length equals 15 residues. Germline CDR1 reads MDHEN; CDR2 reads SYDVKM. Losses at the gene ends were 4 bases for V and 4 bases for J; bases not matched to a gene: 4. Using reference TRBV28 and TRBJ2-3 for the parts outside the CDR3, the full variable domain is DVKVTQSSRYLVKRTGEKVFLECVQDMDHENMFWYRQDPGLGLRLIYFSYDVKMKEKGDIPEGYSVSREKKERFSLILESASTNQTSMYLCASSSLAGGADTQYFGPGTRLTVL.

The V call is TRBV28, the J call TRBJ1-1, with 7 bases aligning to TRBD1. This CDR3 has 15 residues. CDR1 and CDR2 (germline): MDHEN, SYDVKM. Unmatched junction bases numbered 13, after V lost 6 bases and J lost 6 bases. CDR3: CASRPHRGNNAEAFF. As DNA, the CDR3 is TGTGCCAGCAGACCACACAGGGGTAATAACGCTGAAGCTTTCTTT.

The V and J genes are TRBV5-1 and TRBJ1-5; D unclear. V shed 0 bases and J shed 0 bases, with 4 bases lying between them. CDR3 length equals 14 residues. The germline V gene encodes CDR1 SGHRS and CDR2 YFSETQ. CDR3 sequence (DNA): TGCGCCAGCAGCTTGGGTTATAGCAATCAGCCCCAGCATTTT. This gives the protein CASSLGYSNQPQHF.

The J gene is TRBJ2-7, the V gene TRBV15, with D tentatively TRBD2 (5 bases). CDR1 is LNHNV and CDR2 is YYDKDF in the germline V gene (reference sequence). This CDR3 has 12 residues. Trimming shortened V by 9 bases and J by 0 bases, and 9 bases separated the two germline ends. CDR3 bases: TGTGCCACTCGGGGTAGCTCCTACGAGCAGTACTTC. It codes for CATRGSSYEQYF.

The V and J genes are TRBV5-1 and TRBJ2-7; D is uncertain. The length of the CDR3 is 14 residues. V was clipped by 0 bases and J by 2 bases, with 9 bases between them. Germline assignment: CDR1 SGHRS and CDR2 YFSETQ. The CDR3 bases are TGCGCCAGCAGCTTGGGAGGCCCGCCCTACGAGCAGTACTTC. This encodes CASSLGGPPYEQYF.

The rearrangement uses TRBV7-8 and TRBJ2-3; TRBD2 matches 9 bases. The CDR3 is 16 residues long. J gave up 6 bases and V 4 bases, and 11 bases lay outside the gene matches. CDR1 and CDR2 from the germline V gene are SGHVS and FQNEAQ. CDR3 sequence: CASSSALAGAGDTQYF. CDR3 nucleotides: TGTGCCAGCAGCTCCGCATTAGCGGGGGCAGGGGATACGCAGTATTTT.

This clone was detected only a few times. The rearrangement joins TRBV10-3 to TRBJ2-7, with TRBD1 matching over 7 bases. Per the germline V gene, CDR1 is ENHRY and CDR2 is SYGVKD. With 6 bases clipped from V and 9 bases from J, the junction kept 11 bases outside the gene matches. The CDR3 loop spans 13 amino acids. The DNA for the CDR3 is TGTGCCATCAGAGCTTTCACAGGGGAAGGGCAGTACTTC. Translating it yields CAIRAFTGEGQYF.

The J gene is TRBJ1-2, the V gene TRBV12-3 or TRBV12-4; no reliable D call. This CDR3 has 13 residues. V lost 0 bases, J lost 8 bases, and 10 bases lay in between. This CDR3 is CASSLAREGGYTF. The CDR3, as DNA: TGTGCCAGCAGTTTAGCGCGAGAGGGAGGCTACACCTTC.

The chain uses TRBV2 and TRBJ1-4; D unclear. The germline V gene has CDR1 SNHLY and CDR2 FYNNEI. This CDR3 has 13 amino acids. V lost 2 bases and J lost 4, with 5 bases in between. The DNA for the CDR3 is TGTGCCAGCAGTGAATTCGTTAATGAAAAACTGTTTTTT. It translates to CASSEFVNEKLFF.

The V call is TRBV29-1, the J call TRBJ2-7, with 7 bases fitting TRBD1. Germline CDR1 SQVTM, CDR2 ANQGSEA. Trimming removed 5 bases from V and 0 bases from J; junction bases left unmatched: 7. The CDR3 is made up of 14 amino acids. The CDR3 is CSVQSTGDSYEQYF. The CDR3 bases are TGCAGCGTTCAAAGTACAGGGGACTCCTACGAGCAGTACTTC.

This clone came up a few times. V and J are TRBV28 and TRBJ2-6, with D tentatively TRBD1 (5 bases). Per germline, CDR1 MDHEN and CDR2 SYDVKM. Deletions cut 2 bases from V and 4 bases from J, with 9 bases between. The length of the CDR3 is 15 residues. The CDR3 nucleotides are TGTGCCAGCAGTTTAGTAGGGGCCGGGGCCAACGTCCTGACTTTC. It codes for CASSLVGAGANVLTF.

The V call is TRBV7-2, the J call TRBJ2-5; 15 nucleotides match TRBD2. Germline V lookup: CDR1 SGHTA, CDR2 FQGNSA. This CDR3 is 18 amino acids long. Trimming removed 5 bases from V and 5 bases from J; junction bases left unmatched: 12. DNA for the CDR3: TGTGCCAGCAGCCAGAACGGACTAGCGGGGGGGCCGGGGGAGACCCAGTACTTC. Amino acid sequence: CASSQNGLAGGPGETQYF.

This clone was recorded at least ten times. This rearrangement joins TRBV7-2 to TRBJ1-6; possible D gene TRBD1, 5 bases. Germline V CDR1 and CDR2: SGHTA, FQGNSA. The V end was cut by 6 bases, the J end by 7 bases, with 16 bases between. CDR3 length equals 15 residues. The CDR3 DNA reads TGTGCCAGCAGTCGCCGGGGGAATGGGAATTCACCCCTCCACTTT. Protein sequence: CASSRRGNGNSPLHF. The full variable domain, rest sourced from reference TRBV7-2 and TRBJ1-6, is GAGVSQSPSNKVTEKGKDVELRCDPISGHTALYWYRQSLGQGLEFLIYFQGNSAPDKSGLPSDRFSAERTGGSVSTLTIQRTQQEDSAVYLCASSRRGNGNSPLHFGNGTRLTVT.

The chain carries TRBV6-5 and TRBJ1-2; D perhaps matches TRBD1 (6 bases). Per germline, CDR1 MNHEY and CDR2 SVGAGI. V was trimmed by 6 bases and J by 5 bases, leaving 16 bases between them. The CDR3 totals 14 residues. For the CDR3, the DNA is TGTGCCAGCAGCTCCCGGGGGGCGATGTATGGCTACACCTTC. This translates into CASSSRGAMYGYTF.

The chain joins TRBV19 to TRBJ2-5; 13 bases are a match to TRBD2. The V segment lost 7 bases and the J segment 4 bases; nucleotides outside the gene matches: 12. The CDR3 spans 17 residues. Germline assignment: CDR1 LNHDA and CDR2 SQIVND (reference sequence). The CDR3 sequence: CASTRSGTSGEVETQYF. Written as DNA, the CDR3 is TGTGCCAGTACCCGATCCGGGACTAGCGGGGAGGTAGAGACCCAGTACTTC.

The table lists this clone with a few counts. The V gene is TRBV7-2, the J gene TRBJ2-1; 8 bases agree with TRBD1. Germline values: CDR1 SGHTA, CDR2 FQGNSA. There are 13 residues in the CDR3. V gave up 3 bases and J gave up 7 bases; unmatched junction bases: 2. The CDR3 DNA is TGTGCCAGCAGCTTCAACAGGGGGAATGAGCAGTTCTTC. Translating it yields CASSFNRGNEQFF.

The CDR3 loop is CASSPNPGRGNTGELFF. CDR3 nucleotides: TGTGCCAGCTCACCAAACCCCGGTCGGGGAAACACCGGGGAGCTGTTTTTT. The rearrangement links TRBV18 to TRBJ2-2; D is perhaps TRBD2 (5 bases). Per the germline V gene, CDR1 is KGHSH and CDR2 is LQKENI. V was pared by 2 bases and J by 2 bases, with 15 bases between. The CDR3 has 17 residues.

The rearrangement uses TRBV30 and TRBJ1-3; no firm D call. In germline, CDR1 is GTSNPN, CDR2 SVGIG (reference sequence). The CDR3 extends over 13 amino acids. The germline V and J ends were trimmed by 1 base and 2 bases, with 6 bases remaining between them. CDR3 sequence reads: CAWSGAAGNTIYF. CDR3 DNA: TGTGCCTGGAGTGGGGCCGCTGGAAACACCATATATTTT.

The V and J genes are TRBV4-1 and TRBJ2-7; TRBD1 aligns across 7 bases. The ends lost 3 bases at V and 6 bases at J; junction bases unmatched: 8. Germline V gene lookup returns CDR1 MGHRA and CDR2 YSYEKL. CDR3 length equals 14 residues. CDR3 DNA: TGCGCCAGCAGCCAGCCGGGACAGAAGGGCGAGCAGTACTTC. Protein sequence: CASSQPGQKGEQYF.

This clone was detected once. This rearrangement joins TRBV28 to TRBJ2-5, with 12 bases aligning to TRBD2. The CDR3 totals 19 residues. CDR1 MDHEN and CDR2 SYDVKM come from the germline V gene. V lost 2 bases to trimming and J lost 5 bases; unmatched junction nucleotides: 15. The CDR3 DNA is TGTGCCAGCAGTTTAGGGAATACGGGACTAGCGGGCTTTGGGGAGACCCAGTACTTC. Its protein is CASSLGNTGLAGFGETQYF.

This chain joins TRBV7-9 and TRBJ1-1; weak D call: TRBD1 (5 bases). The CDR3 is 13 amino acids. Germline V gene data show CDR1 as SEHNR and CDR2 as FQNEAQ (reference sequence). V was pared by 3 bases and J by 6 bases, with 11 bases between. CDR3 DNA sequence: TGTGCCAGCAGCTTCGGCGGGGGTTCTGAAGCTTTCTTT. Translating it yields CASSFGGGSEAFF.

This chain connects TRBV11-2 to TRBJ2-5, with TRBD1 identical over 7 bases. CDR1 and CDR2 (germline): SGHAT, FQNNGV. This CDR3 contains 15 residues. J lost 5 bases, V lost 0 bases, and 6 bases had no gene match. DNA of the CDR3: TGTGCCAGCAGCTTAGATGCAGGGGGTTGGGAGACCCAGTACTTC. Translated: CASSLDAGGWETQYF.

In DNA, the CDR3 is TGTGCCAGCAGCTTGTTAGTCACAGGGGGCTACAATGAGCAGTTCTTC. As protein: CASSLLVTGGYNEQFF. This chain connects TRBV5-5 to TRBJ2-1; 8 positions agree with TRBD1. CDR3 length: 16 amino acids. In germline, CDR1 is SGHKS, CDR2 YYEKEE (reference sequence). V shed 1 base and J 3 bases; nucleotides not matched to a gene: 6.

V and J are TRBV30 and TRBJ1-4; no reliable D call. Trimming shortened V by 2 bases and J by 9 bases, and 7 bases separated the two germline ends. The germline CDR1 and CDR2 sequences are GTSNPN and SVGIG (reference sequence). The CDR3 runs to 11 residues. The CDR3, as DNA: TGTGCCTGGAGTCGGGAAAAAAAACTGTTTTTT. It encodes CAWSREKKLFF.

V usage is TRBV5-1 and J usage is TRBJ2-5, with TRBD1 as a possible D gene (5 bases). The CDR3 covers 15 residues. Trimming shortened V by 0 bases and J by 0 bases, and 9 bases separated the two germline ends. Looked up from germline, CDR1 is SGHRS and CDR2 is YFSETQ. The CDR3 here is CASSLEGMYQETQYF. The CDR3, as DNA: TGCGCCAGCAGCTTGGAGGGGATGTACCAAGAGACCCAGTACTTC.

This clone was picked up a small number of times. The CDR3 spells CASSFAGGRTYEQYF. The CDR3 bases are TGTGCCAGCAGCTTTGCGGGGGGGCGTACCTACGAGCAGTACTTC. The chain recombines TRBV7-9 with TRBJ2-7, with 9 bases identical to TRBD2. Looked up from germline, CDR1 is SEHNR and CDR2 is FQNEAQ (reference sequence). This CDR3 contains 15 residues. The ends lost 3 bases at V and 2 bases at J; junction bases unmatched: 5.

V is TRBV7-3 and J is TRBJ2-1, with 11 bases fitting TRBD2. Germline assignment: CDR1 SGHTA and CDR2 FQGTGA. V lost 5 bases to trimming and J lost 4 bases; unmatched junction nucleotides: 7. The CDR3 runs 16 residues. Here the CDR3 reads CASSPGGLAGYNEQFF. Written as DNA, the CDR3 is TGTGCCAGCAGCCCCGGCGGACTAGCGGGTTACAATGAGCAGTTCTTC.

In its sample, this clone was seen a few times. The chain links TRBV7-9 to TRBJ1-1; no clear D gene. The CDR3 spans 12 residues. Germline CDR1 SEHNR, CDR2 FQNEAQ (reference sequence). The V end lost 4 bases, the J end lost 4 bases, and 7 bases lay between the germline ends. The CDR3: CASSSHVTEAFF. The CDR3 region has the DNA TGTGCCAGCAGCTCCCATGTCACTGAAGCTTTCTTT.

This sequence joins TRBV10-3 and TRBJ1-5; 8 bases are shared with TRBD1. The V and J ends lost 10 bases and 5 bases, in that order; junction bases with no gene match: 10. Germline V gene sequence: CDR1 ENHRY, CDR2 SYGVKD. This CDR3 comprises 14 residues. The CDR3 DNA follows: TGTGCCACCGGTACAGGGGGAACTGATCAGCCCCAGCATTTT. Its translation is CATGTGGTDQPQHF.

This CDR3 reads CATSDQGNTIYF. The CDR3 DNA follows: TGTGCCACCAGTGATCAGGGAAACACCATATATTTT. The chain uses TRBV24-1 and TRBJ1-3, with D uncertain. Germline CDR1 KGHDR, CDR2 SFDVKD. CDR3 length: 12 residues. The V end lost 3 bases, the J end lost 4 bases, and 3 bases lay between the germline ends.

This clone occurred many times. The chain links TRBV3-1 (or the pseudogene TRBV3-2) to TRBJ2-7, with 10 bases matching TRBD1. CDR1 is LGHDT, CDR2 YNNKEL, per germline (reference sequence). The CDR3 runs to 17 residues. With V trimmed by 4 bases and J by 2 bases, 11 bases remained unmatched. The CDR3 bases are TGTGCCAGCAGCCTCCAGACCGGGACAGGGGTCCCCTACGAGCAGTACTTC. Translated: CASSLQTGTGVPYEQYF.

This CDR3 is CASSESSGAEEQYF. The CDR3 region has the DNA TGTGCCAGCAGTGAGAGTTCAGGGGCAGAGGAGCAGTACTTC. The chain uses TRBV6-1 and TRBJ2-7; a possible D gene is TRBD1 (6 bases). Germline lookup yields CDR1 MNHNS and CDR2 SASEGT. V lost 3 bases and J 7 bases, leaving 16 bases between the germline ends. This CDR3 comprises 14 residues.